This T cell receptor (beta chain) was recorded in a study of blood T cell repertoires in COVID-19. In the source study's methods: Estimation of nucleated cell counts was performed using reference gene primer amplification. Generated by immunoSEQ multiplex PCR, the TCRdb table keeps only in-frame clones and is missing some. D and trimming were read from the DNA, whereas the V and J calls and clone size are those reported in that table. Of over 85,000 clones in the sample, approximately 82% were seen once. The CDR3 length is 14 residues. Germline CDR1 SGHRS, CDR2 YFSETQ. V lost 0 bases and J lost 9, with 13 bases in between. This clone was detected only once.

The specimen sequenced was peripheral blood. The V gene is TRBV5-1, the J gene TRBJ2-1; no clear D. The sequence was obtained from a woman in her 70s with acute or convalescent COVID-19. This CDR3 reads CASSLAVLAAEQFF. The CDR3 DNA is TGCGCCAGCAGCTTGGCCGTGTTAGCAGCTGAGCAGTTCTTC.